The present T cell receptor beta chain was sequenced within a study of T-cell reconstitution after alpha-beta-depleted transplantation in children. CDR1 SGHVS and CDR2 FQNEAQ come from the germline V gene. CDR3 length: 15 amino acids. V lost 2 bases to trimming and J lost 7 bases, with 18 bases between them. The library targeted TCRbeta and was prepared with unique molecular identifiers. TCRdb called the PCR reads again in MiXCR, with one record for every CDR3 protein. The repertoire consists of around 190,000 distinct CDR3 sequences, with approximately 7% occurring once and the leading ten covering approximately 6%. This clonotype was counted only a few times.

This chain uses TRBV7-8 with TRBJ2-7; tentative D call: TRBD2 (6 bases). The sample consisted of PBMCs, taken before TCRalphabeta/CD19-depleted stem cell transplant. The sequence came from a boy between 2 and 15 years old with acute lymphoblastic leukemia, due to receive a stem cell transplant. CDR3 DNA: TGTGCCAGCAGCTTATCCAGGGACTTAGCTCGGGAGCAGTACTTC. It codes for CASSLSRDLAREQYF.